A single sample is the source of the 25 T cell receptor beta chains below, sequenced in a study of OX40 agonist ivuxolimab in advanced cancers. The method was immunoSEQ multiplex PCR; TCRdb's version includes in-frame clones alone and lacks a portion of them. The profile covers some 26,000 clones, with roughly 83% appearing a single time and about 30% taken by the ten largest. Sequences were derived from CD4+ or CD8+ T cells sorted from blood, sampled in a trial of the OX40 agonist ivuxolimab. These TCRs come from an adult with an advanced solid tumor such as melanoma, head and neck, liver or kidney cancer.

This clone was detected a few times. The rearrangement joins TRBV7-9 to TRBJ2-7; either TRBD1 or TRBD2 may fit D (5 bases each). V gave up 5 bases and J gave up 2 bases, with 19 bases separating them. The CDR3 covers 16 residues. Germline CDR1 reads SEHNR; CDR2 reads FQNEAQ (reference sequence). CDR3 sequence reads: CASSRTRGSGPYEQYF. DNA of the CDR3: TGTGCCAGCAGCCGGACACGGGGCTCGGGGCCCTACGAGCAGTACTTC. The full variable domain, its missing parts supplied by reference TRBV7-9 and TRBJ2-7, is DTGVSQNPRHKITKRGQNVTFRCDPISEHNRLYWYRQTLGQGPEFLTYFQNEAQLEKSRLLSDRFSAERPKGSFSTLEIQRTEQGDSAMYLCASSRTRGSGPYEQYFGPGTRLTVT.

This chain connects TRBV7-9 to TRBJ2-7; D is undetermined. CDR3 size: 12 residues. V was pared by 6 bases and J by 4 bases, with 10 bases between. CDR1 is SEHNR and CDR2 is FQNEAQ in the germline V gene (reference sequence). The CDR3 bases are TGTGCCAGCAGTCGCTATAATTACGAGCAGTACTTC. Protein: CASSRYNYEQYF. Based on the CDR3 plus reference TRBV7-9 and TRBJ2-7, the full variable domain is DTGVSQNPRHKITKRGQNVTFRCDPISEHNRLYWYRQTLGQGPEFLTYFQNEAQLEKSRLLSDRFSAERPKGSFSTLEIQRTEQGDSAMYLCASSRYNYEQYFGPGTRLTVT.

This clone is termed medium-sized. The V call is TRBV7-9, the J call TRBJ2-1; weak D call: TRBD1 (6 bases). Germline CDR1 is SEHNR and CDR2 is FQNEAQ (reference sequence). This CDR3 is built from 16 residues. Deletions cut 4 bases from V and 7 bases from J, with 20 bases between. The CDR3 here is CASSSLGTYSENEQFF. The CDR3, as DNA: TGTGCCAGCAGCTCGCTCGGGACATACTCCGAGAATGAGCAGTTCTTC. Based on the CDR3 plus reference TRBV7-9 and TRBJ2-1, the full variable domain is DTGVSQNPRHKITKRGQNVTFRCDPISEHNRLYWYRQTLGQGPEFLTYFQNEAQLEKSRLLSDRFSAERPKGSFSTLEIQRTEQGDSAMYLCASSSLGTYSENEQFFGPGTRLTVL.

V and J are TRBV4-1 and TRBJ2-7, with TRBD1 matching 8 bases. CDR1 is MGHRA, CDR2 YSYEKL, per germline. The CDR3 extends over 16 amino acids. J lost 2 bases, V lost 1 base, and 7 bases had no gene match. The CDR3 nucleotides read TGCGCCAGCAGCCAAGTTTTAGGACAGGGTACCTACGAGCAGTACTTC. Translation: CASSQVLGQGTYEQYF.

J is TRBJ2-4 and V is TRBV28; TRBD2 aligns across 8 bases. The CDR3 has 14 residues. The trim removed 5 bases at V and 11 bases at J, leaving 11 bases unmatched. Germline CDR1 is MDHEN and CDR2 is SYDVKM. CDR3 loop: CASSTAREGLVQYF. CDR3 sequence (DNA): TGTGCCAGCAGTACCGCCCGGGAGGGACTGGTTCAGTACTTC. The full variable domain, in which reference TRBV28 and TRBJ2-4 provide the parts outside the CDR3, is DVKVTQSSRYLVKRTGEKVFLECVQDMDHENMFWYRQDPGLGLRLIYFSYDVKMKEKGDIPEGYSVSREKKERFSLILESASTNQTSMYLCASSTAREGLVQYFGAGTRLSVL.

V usage is TRBV5-1 and J usage is TRBJ2-7; 7 bases align to TRBD1. This CDR3 has 16 residues. Germline assignment: CDR1 SGHRS and CDR2 YFSETQ. V shed 4 bases and J 6 bases; nucleotides not matched to a gene: 16. The CDR3 protein is CASSLRTGGMRSEQYF. The CDR3 DNA reads TGCGCCAGCAGCCTACGGACAGGAGGCATGAGGTCCGAGCAGTACTTC.

The chain recombines TRBV7-9 with TRBJ2-1, with 9 bases identical to TRBD2. CDR1 and CDR2 from the germline V gene are SEHNR and FQNEAQ (reference sequence). CDR3 length: 17 residues. V dropped 7 bases and J dropped 6; count of bases not matched to a gene: 16. The CDR3 protein is CASTTAGGLRASNEQFF. DNA of the CDR3: TGTGCCAGCACCACAGCGGGGGGATTGAGGGCCTCCAATGAGCAGTTCTTC.

The rearrangement links TRBV28 to TRBJ2-3; a weak D match, TRBD1 (6 bases). V was trimmed by 0 bases and J by 3 bases, leaving 10 bases between them. Looked up from germline, CDR1 is MDHEN and CDR2 is SYDVKM. The CDR3 length is 15 residues. Here the CDR3 reads CASSLWGALTDTQYF. In DNA, the CDR3 is TGTGCCAGCAGTTTATGGGGGGCCCTAACAGATACGCAGTATTTT.

This clone showed up just a few times. Here the CDR3 reads CASSPQTPQQFF. The DNA for the CDR3 is TGTGCCAGCAGCCCGCAGACACCGCAGCAGTTCTTC. V and J are TRBV5-5 and TRBJ2-1, with no clear D. CDR1 is SGHKS and CDR2 is YYEKEE in the germline V gene (reference sequence). This CDR3 is built from 12 residues. Trimming stripped 4 bases from V and 11 bases from J, with 13 bases between.

The CDR3 loop reads CASSLRGLVTDIQYF. The CDR3 nucleotides read TGTGCCAGCAGCTTAAGGGGACTAGTCACTGACATTCAGTACTTC. The rearrangement joins TRBV13 to TRBJ2-4, with TRBD2 matching over 8 bases. The CDR3 runs to 15 residues. Per germline, CDR1 PRHDT and CDR2 FYEKMQ (reference sequence). Trimming took 2 bases from V and 8 from J; bases not matched to a gene: 8.

This sequence joins TRBV4-1 and TRBJ2-7; D ambiguous. The ends were cut back, 0 bases at V and 2 bases at J, with 8 bases in the middle. Germline V gives CDR1 MGHRA, CDR2 YSYEKL. The CDR3 is made up of 14 amino acids. The CDR3 DNA is TGCGCCAGCAGCCAAGACAGGTGGGCCTACGAGCAGTACTTC. The encoded protein is CASSQDRWAYEQYF.

The V gene is TRBV19, the J gene TRBJ1-5; TRBD1 matches at 9 bases. The germline V gene encodes CDR1 LNHDA and CDR2 SQIVND (reference sequence). V gave up 7 bases and J gave up 3 bases; unmatched junction bases: 10. CDR3 length equals 16 residues. The DNA of the CDR3 is TGTGCCAGTATTCCAGGGACAGGGAACTCCAATCAGCCCCAGCATTTT. It specifies CASIPGTGNSNQPQHF.

This chain links TRBV9 with TRBJ1-2; D is uncertain. CDR1 SGDLS and CDR2 YYNGEE come from the germline V gene. The CDR3 contains 12 residues. V was clipped by 4 bases and J by 8 bases, with 12 bases between them. The CDR3 here is CASSPHVEGYTF. The DNA for the CDR3 is TGTGCCAGCAGCCCTCACGTAGAGGGCTACACCTTC.

This chain uses TRBV28 with TRBJ2-2; perhaps TRBD2 as D (5 bases). V was trimmed by 6 bases and J by 6 bases, leaving 14 bases between them. Germline V gene data show CDR1 as MDHEN and CDR2 as SYDVKM. This CDR3 is built from 14 residues. DNA for the CDR3: TGTGCCAGCAGCTCACTAGGATTCCCCGGGGAGCTGTTTTTT. Translation: CASSSLGFPGELFF.

The gene calls are TRBV28 and TRBJ1-3, with TRBD1 as a possible D gene (5 bases). V lost 7 bases and J 5 bases, leaving 15 bases between the germline ends. The CDR3 has 14 amino acids. The germline V gene encodes CDR1 MDHEN and CDR2 SYDVKM. The CDR3 here is CASTDGTARNTIYF. The CDR3 nucleotides are TGTGCCAGCACCGACGGGACGGCGAGAAACACCATATATTTT.

The V call is TRBV5-4, the J call TRBJ2-2; TRBD2 might be the D (5 bases). Germline loops: CDR1 SGHNT, CDR2 YYREEE (reference sequence). The V and J ends lost 2 bases and 5 bases respectively, with 7 bases between them. The CDR3 contains 13 residues. This CDR3 reads CASSFSGTGELFF. Written as DNA, the CDR3 is TGTGCCAGCAGCTTCTCGGGAACCGGGGAGCTGTTTTTT.

The V and J genes are TRBV4-1 and TRBJ1-1, with TRBD1 matching over 12 bases. V lost 2 bases and J lost 1; bases outside the gene matches: 2. Germline V gene sequence: CDR1 MGHRA, CDR2 YSYEKL. The CDR3 extends over 16 amino acids. CDR3 protein: CASSQPGQGANTEAFF. CDR3 nucleotides: TGCGCCAGCAGCCAACCGGGACAGGGGGCGAACACTGAAGCTTTCTTT.

The chain carries TRBV13 and TRBJ2-1, with 11 bases identical to TRBD1. Germline CDR1 is PRHDT and CDR2 is FYEKMQ (reference sequence). There are 15 residues in the CDR3. J gave up 11 bases and V 3 bases, and 9 bases lay outside the gene matches. The CDR3 is CASSLGQGDPHKQFF. For the CDR3, the DNA is TGTGCCAGCAGCTTGGGACAGGGGGATCCCCACAAGCAGTTCTTC. The whole variable domain, filled in from reference TRBV13 and TRBJ2-1, reads AAGVIQSPRHLIKEKRETATLKCYPIPRHDTVYWYQQGPGQDPQFLISFYEKMQSDKGSIPDRFSAQQFSDYHSELNMSSLELGDSALYFCASSLGQGDPHKQFFGPGTRLTVL.

This clone was seen just once. The rearrangement links TRBV6-6 to TRBJ1-2, with TRBD1 identical over 7 bases. The ends lost 0 bases at V and 0 bases at J; junction bases unmatched: 4. The CDR3 is 16 amino acids. Germline CDR1 is MNHNY and CDR2 is SVGAGI (reference sequence). The CDR3 DNA sequence: TGTGCCAGCAGTTACTCGACACAGGGGACTAACTATGGCTACACCTTC. It specifies CASSYSTQGTNYGYTF.

The rearrangement uses TRBV28 and TRBJ1-4; 12 bases agree with TRBD1. Germline assignment: CDR1 MDHEN and CDR2 SYDVKM. The CDR3 consists of 17 residues. The V and J ends lost 10 bases and 7 bases, in that order; junction bases with no gene match: 16. DNA for the CDR3: TGTGCCATCAACTCCCGGGACAGGGGGCGTGGGGGTGAAAAACTGTTTTTT. Its translation: CAINSRDRGRGGEKLFF.

The chain links TRBV4-1 to TRBJ1-1, with 7 bases lining up with TRBD1. V shed 1 base, J shed 1 base, and the junction held 6 bases outside the gene matches. Looked up from germline, CDR1 is MGHRA and CDR2 is YSYEKL. This CDR3 is 16 amino acids long. The CDR3 nucleotides read TGCGCCAGCAGCCAAGGTAGCAGGGGGTGGAACACTGAAGCTTTCTTT. Translation: CASSQGSRGWNTEAFF.

A single count supports this clone. The rearrangement links TRBV9 to TRBJ2-7; D may be TRBD1 (5 bases). The CDR3 is 14 amino acids. Germline values: CDR1 SGDLS, CDR2 YYNGEE. Trimming left V 0 bases short and J 0 bases short, with 7 bases between. CDR3 DNA: TGTGCCAGCAGCGTAGGGGGCTCCTCCTACGAGCAGTACTTC. This gives the protein CASSVGGSSYEQYF.

The chain combines TRBV5-6 with TRBJ1-2, with 8 nucleotides matching TRBD1. Trimming cost V 2 bases and J 7 bases; bases outside gene matches: 4. The length of the CDR3 is 13 residues. The germline gives CDR1 SGHDT, CDR2 YYEEEE. CDR3 residues: CASSFAGGLGYTF. CDR3 nucleotide sequence: TGTGCCAGCAGCTTCGCAGGGGGCCTTGGCTACACCTTC.

This clone was recorded only once. The chain has TRBV2 and TRBJ1-5; possibly TRBD1 for D (5 bases). The CDR3 totals 15 residues. Germline V gene sequence: CDR1 SNHLY, CDR2 FYNNEI. The V end lost 1 base, the J end lost 4 bases, and 11 bases lay between the germline ends. The CDR3 DNA follows: TGTGCCAGCAGTGAAGGCTGGCAGGGAAATCAGCCCCAGCATTTT. This sequence encodes CASSEGWQGNQPQHF.

The chain employs TRBV19 and TRBJ2-7, with a possible D match to TRBD2 (5 bases). Per the germline V gene, CDR1 is LNHDA and CDR2 is SQIVND (reference sequence). V was trimmed by 0 bases and J by 1 base, leaving 10 bases between them. This CDR3 has 15 amino acids. The CDR3 spells CASSIDLGNSYEQYF. For the CDR3, the DNA is TGTGCCAGTAGTATAGATCTCGGGAATTCCTACGAGCAGTACTTC.